The 5 T cell receptor beta chains reported below all come from one sample, sequenced in a study of Ad26.COV2.S vaccination and SARS-CoV-2 variants. Treatment noted: approximately 18 received Ad26.COV2.S at low or high dose, single or two shots; about 5 received placebo; per-sample allocation not given. On day 63 after the first injection, vaccine and placebo recipients gave samples. Data came from immunoSEQ multiplex PCR; TCRdb stores just in-frame clones and leaves some out. The sample records around 380,000 clones, 70% to 90% being singletons. This specimen consisted of peripheral blood, obtained in a trial of Ad26.COV2.S vaccine versus placebo. The origin of the receptors is a person between 18 and 60 years old who received the Ad26.COV2.S COVID-19 vaccine or a placebo.

This chain links TRBV28 with TRBJ2-7; D not certain. The CDR3 is 12 residues long. Germline V lookup: CDR1 MDHEN, CDR2 SYDVKM. V was cut by 3 bases and J by 2 bases, with 5 bases left in between. The CDR3 DNA sequence: TGTGCCAGCAGTTTGTTTCCCTACGAGCAGTACTTC. It translates to CASSLFPYEQYF.

V usage is TRBV5-1 and J usage is TRBJ1-2; possibly TRBD1 for D (5 bases). Germline V gives CDR1 SGHRS, CDR2 YFSETQ. V lost 3 bases and J 3 bases, leaving 18 bases between the germline ends. This CDR3 region has 16 residues. The CDR3 protein is CASSSFRDRGDYGYTF. CDR3 nucleotides: TGCGCCAGCAGCTCATTCCGGGACCGAGGAGACTATGGCTACACCTTC.

The rearrangement joins TRBV24-1 to TRBJ2-3, with a weak D call TRBD1 (5 bases). Germline-derived CDR1 and CDR2 are KGHDR and SFDVKD. The length of the CDR3 is 15 residues. V lost 3 bases and J 4 bases, leaving 13 bases between the germline ends. CDR3 in amino acids: CATSDGHVGSDTQYF. The CDR3 bases are TGTGCCACCAGTGATGGACACGTGGGCTCAGATACGCAGTATTTT.

The chain employs TRBV6-5 and TRBJ1-4; 8 nucleotides match TRBD1. CDR3 length: 14 amino acids. Germline CDR1 is MNHEY and CDR2 is SVGAGI. The junction had 9 bases not matched to a gene; V was cut back by 7 bases and J by 8 bases. CDR3 region: CASTRQGRGEKLFF. The CDR3 DNA reads as TGTGCCAGCACTAGACAGGGGCGGGGGGAAAAACTGTTTTTT.

The rearrangement uses TRBV25-1 and TRBJ2-3; 14 bases match TRBD2. The V and J ends lost 3 bases and 0 bases, in that order; junction bases with no gene match: 5. Germline V gene sequence: CDR1 MGHDK, CDR2 SYGVNS. The CDR3 is made up of 18 amino acids. CDR3 nucleotides: TGTGCCAGCAGTGATTGGACTAGCGGGGGGCCAAGCACAGATACGCAGTATTTT. As protein: CASSDWTSGGPSTDTQYF.